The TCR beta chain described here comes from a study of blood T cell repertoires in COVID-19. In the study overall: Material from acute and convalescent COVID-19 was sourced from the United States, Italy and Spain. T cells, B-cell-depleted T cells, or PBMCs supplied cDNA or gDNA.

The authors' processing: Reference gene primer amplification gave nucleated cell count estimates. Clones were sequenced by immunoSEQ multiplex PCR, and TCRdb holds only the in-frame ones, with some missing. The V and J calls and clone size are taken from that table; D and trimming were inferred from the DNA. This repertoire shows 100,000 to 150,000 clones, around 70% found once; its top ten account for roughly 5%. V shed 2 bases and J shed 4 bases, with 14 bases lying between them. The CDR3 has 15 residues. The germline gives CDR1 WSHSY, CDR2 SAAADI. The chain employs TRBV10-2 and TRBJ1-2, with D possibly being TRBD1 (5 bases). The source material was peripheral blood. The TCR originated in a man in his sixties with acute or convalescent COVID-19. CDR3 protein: CASSENRPSLYGYTF. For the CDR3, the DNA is TGCGCCAGCAGTGAGAACAGGCCATCGCTCTATGGCTACACCTTC.